The 23 T cell receptor beta chains listed next were all sequenced from one sample in a study of PD-1 blockade in classical Hodgkin lymphoma. After autologous stem cell transplantation all patients relapsed, and prior brentuximab vedotin exposure differed between cohorts. Data came from immunoSEQ multiplex PCR; TCRdb stores just in-frame clones and leaves some out. Found here are under 100,000 clones, roughly 91% of them singletons; the top ten hold approximately 2.4%. The specimen comprised peripheral blood mononuclear cells (PBMCs), sampled before the second cycle of nivolumab. Every receptor here comes from a human donor with classical Hodgkin lymphoma.

This clone was counted a few times. V is TRBV7-6 and J is TRBJ1-4; 8 nucleotides align to TRBD1. Germline CDR1 SGHVS, CDR2 FNYEAQ. This CDR3 has 14 residues. Losses at the gene ends were 5 bases for V and 5 bases for J; bases not matched to a gene: 4. Written as DNA, the CDR3 is TGTGCCAGCAGCCGAGGACAGGGCAATGAAAAACTGTTTTTT. Translation gives CASSRGQGNEKLFF.

V gene TRBV6-1 combines with J gene TRBJ1-2; tentatively, D is TRBD1 (6 bases). V was cut by 6 bases and J by 4 bases, with 18 bases left in between. Germline CDR1 MNHNS, CDR2 SASEGT. This CDR3 comprises 15 residues. DNA of the CDR3: TGTGCCAGCAGACTCTACCGGGTGGGGGCCTATGGCTACACCTTC. Its protein is CASRLYRVGAYGYTF.

This chain uses TRBV2 with TRBJ2-7, with TRBD2 identical over 9 bases. The CDR3 is 13 residues long. The V gene end was trimmed by 11 bases and the J gene end by 3 bases; junction bases not matched to a gene: 8. CDR1 is SNHLY and CDR2 is FYNNEI in the germline V gene. This chain's CDR3 is CAGRLADRYEQYF. The CDR3 DNA follows: TGTGCCGGAAGACTAGCGGACCGCTACGAGCAGTACTTC.

This chain connects TRBV5-1 to TRBJ2-5; 7 bases fit TRBD2. This CDR3 is 17 amino acids long. V dropped 7 bases and J dropped 4; count of bases not matched to a gene: 19. CDR1 SGHRS and CDR2 YFSETQ come from the germline V gene. The CDR3 bases are TGCGCCAGCTCCATTTCAACGTCCTTTGGGGGGGGAGAGACCCAGTACTTC. Its protein product is CASSISTSFGGGETQYF.

This sequence joins TRBV29-1 and TRBJ1-3; D unresolved. The CDR3 spans 14 residues. CDR1 and CDR2 from the germline V gene are SQVTM and ANQGSEA. The V and J ends lost 4 bases and 1 base respectively, with 11 bases between them. CDR3 DNA sequence: TGCAGCGTTGCGGGAGGGTGGTCTGGAAACACCATATATTTT. It translates to CSVAGGWSGNTIYF.

CDR3 DNA: TGTGCCAGCAGCTTGAGTCGTTCCGGGGAGCTGTTTTTT. Protein: CASSLSRSGELFF. V is TRBV13 and J is TRBJ2-2; D not resolved. V dropped 3 bases and J dropped 6 bases, with 8 bases sitting between them. CDR3 length: 13 amino acids. Germline lookup yields CDR1 PRHDT and CDR2 FYEKMQ (reference sequence).

This sequence joins TRBV27 and TRBJ1-2; D is ambiguous. This CDR3 comprises 14 residues. The ends were cut back, 4 bases at V and 2 bases at J, with 11 bases in the middle. CDR1 and CDR2 (germline): MNHEY, SMNVEV (reference sequence). CDR3 sequence (DNA): TGTGCCAGCAGTTCGTGGAGGAGCAACTATGGCTACACCTTC. Its translation is CASSSWRSNYGYTF.

The J gene is TRBJ2-7, the V gene TRBV19, with 10 bases identical to TRBD2. Germline CDR1 reads LNHDA; CDR2 reads SQIVND (reference sequence). Trimming removed 7 bases from V and 3 bases from J; junction bases left unmatched: 6. CDR3 length equals 14 residues. CDR3 sequence: CASKASGRNYEQYF. CDR3 nucleotides: TGTGCCAGTAAGGCTAGCGGGAGAAACTACGAGCAGTACTTC.

This chain links TRBV5-1 with TRBJ2-1, with D possibly being TRBD1 (6 bases). The CDR3 consists of 13 residues. Between the trimmed V and J ends, which lost 2 bases and 8 bases, there was a span of 11 bases. Germline V gene sequence: CDR1 SGHRS, CDR2 YFSETQ. The CDR3 DNA follows: TGCGCCAGCAGCTTTACACAGGGACATGAGCAGTTCTTC. Translated, it gives CASSFTQGHEQFF.

The V gene is TRBV7-9, the J gene TRBJ2-7, with 8 bases matching TRBD2. CDR1 SEHNR and CDR2 FQNEAQ come from the germline V gene (reference sequence). This CDR3 has 16 residues. V lost 8 bases and J lost 7; bases outside the gene matches: 19. CDR3 DNA sequence: TGTGCCAGCGTCCCAACGGGGGGGCTAGCGGGCCGAGAGCAGTACTTC. It yields the protein CASVPTGGLAGREQYF.

This rearrangement joins TRBV4-1 to TRBJ1-2, with no clear D. The CDR3 has 14 amino acids. Looked up from germline, CDR1 is MGHRA and CDR2 is YSYEKL. V was shortened by 1 base and J by 1 base, with 7 bases between the two germline ends. CDR3 sequence: CASSQVHLNYGYTF. As DNA, the CDR3 is TGCGCCAGCAGCCAAGTACACCTTAACTATGGCTACACCTTC.

J is TRBJ1-4 and V is TRBV10-3; possibly TRBD1 for D (6 bases). Trimming left V 2 bases short and J 4 bases short, with 17 bases between. The CDR3 covers 17 residues. CDR1 is ENHRY and CDR2 is SYGVKD in the germline V gene. The CDR3 bases are TGTGCCATCAGTGAGAACGAGGGGGGACAACTTAATGAAAAACTGTTTTTT. Protein product: CAISENEGGQLNEKLFF.

This chain links TRBV19 with TRBJ1-4, with a tentative D call TRBD1 (6 bases). The V end lost 9 bases, the J end lost 5 bases, and 16 bases lay between the germline ends. This CDR3 is built from 14 residues. The germline gives CDR1 LNHDA, CDR2 SQIVND (reference sequence). DNA of the CDR3: TGTGCCAGCCGTCCGGGGGCCGGAAATGAAAAACTGTTTTTT. Translated: CASRPGAGNEKLFF.

This chain uses TRBV5-4 with TRBJ2-3; D unresolved. V lost 1 base and J 4 bases, leaving 10 bases between the germline ends. Germline V CDR1 and CDR2: SGHNT, YYREEE (reference sequence). The CDR3 runs 14 residues. CDR3 amino acids: CASSLSGRADTQYF. As DNA, the CDR3 is TGTGCCAGCAGCTTGTCCGGACGCGCAGATACGCAGTATTTT.

The rearrangement links TRBV7-2 to TRBJ1-1, with D hard to call. V gave up 5 bases and J gave up 3 bases, with 7 bases separating them. The CDR3 loop spans 12 amino acids. CDR1 and CDR2 from the germline V gene are SGHTA and FQGNSA. CDR3 in DNA: TGTGCCAGCAGCCGTAGTTACACTGAAGCTTTCTTT. Protein: CASSRSYTEAFF.

The rearrangement joins TRBV28 to TRBJ2-3, with D perhaps given as TRBD1 or TRBD2 (5 bases each). The CDR3 contains 14 residues. With 5 bases removed from V and 0 bases from J, the gap between germline ends came to 9 bases. Germline CDR1 is MDHEN and CDR2 is SYDVKM. CDR3 region: CASSGGPSTDTQYF. Written as DNA, the CDR3 is TGTGCCAGCAGTGGGGGACCTAGCACAGATACGCAGTATTTT.

The sample holds a few counts of this clone. The rearrangement joins TRBV28 to TRBJ2-7; 9 nucleotides agree with TRBD1. The junction had 3 bases not matched to a gene; V was cut back by 6 bases and J by 6 bases. Looked up from germline, CDR1 is MDHEN and CDR2 is SYDVKM. This CDR3 is built from 12 residues. The chain's CDR3 is CASRDRGGEQYF. In DNA, the CDR3 is TGTGCCAGCAGGGACAGGGGCGGCGAGCAGTACTTC.

This chain joins TRBV5-1 and TRBJ1-1; 9 positions agree with TRBD1. This CDR3 has 14 residues. J was trimmed by 3 bases and V by 4 bases; bases with no gene match: 4. The germline V gene encodes CDR1 SGHRS and CDR2 YFSETQ. In DNA, the CDR3 is TGCGCCAGCAGCCCCACAGGGGGCTACACTGAAGCTTTCTTT. Amino acid sequence: CASSPTGGYTEAFF.

This chain uses TRBV28 with TRBJ2-3; 9 bases align to TRBD2. The V segment lost 0 bases and the J segment 4 bases; nucleotides outside the gene matches: 14. The CDR3 extends over 19 amino acids. Germline lookup yields CDR1 MDHEN and CDR2 SYDVKM. CDR3 residues: CASSLCCSSSGRRADTQYF. The DNA of the CDR3 is TGTGCCAGCAGTTTATGCTGTTCGTCCAGCGGGAGGAGGGCAGATACGCAGTATTTT.

The chain is built from TRBV6-5 and TRBJ1-1; D gene uncertain. The V gene lost 0 bases and the J gene lost 4 bases, with 6 bases spanning the gap. Germline loops: CDR1 MNHEY, CDR2 SVGAGI. The CDR3 is 13 amino acids. CDR3 nucleotide sequence: TGTGCCAGCAGTTACTCCCGCGGCACTGAAGCTTTCTTT. This sequence encodes CASSYSRGTEAFF.

This clone was picked up one time. The chain recombines TRBV6-1 with TRBJ2-3; TRBD2 agrees at 11 bases. The germline gives CDR1 MNHNS, CDR2 SASEGT. The CDR3 is 15 residues long. With V trimmed by 3 bases and J by 6 bases, 5 bases remained unmatched. The CDR3: CASSDLAGGRDTQYF. The CDR3 region has the DNA TGTGCCAGCAGTGACTTAGCGGGAGGGCGGGATACGCAGTATTTT.

The chain recombines TRBV9 with TRBJ2-3, with TRBD2 identical over 14 bases. V trimming: 2 bases; J trimming: 5 bases; junction bases outside the gene matches: 10. The germline V gene encodes CDR1 SGDLS and CDR2 YYNGEE. The CDR3 consists of 18 residues. CDR3 nucleotide sequence: TGTGCCAGCAGCGTTCCACAGACGGGACTAGCGGGAGTAGATACGCAGTATTTT. It encodes CASSVPQTGLAGVDTQYF.

The V call is TRBV30, the J call TRBJ1-3, with 7 bases matching TRBD1. Looked up from germline, CDR1 is GTSNPN and CDR2 is SVGIG (reference sequence). V lost 3 bases and J lost 5; bases outside the gene matches: 10. The CDR3 consists of 15 residues. CDR3 amino acids: CAWRDTGDGRNTIYF. As DNA, the CDR3 is TGTGCCTGGAGGGATACAGGGGATGGTCGAAACACCATATATTTT.